What follows are 23 T cell receptor beta chains derived from one specimen sequenced in a study of shared clonotypes between healthy human individuals. The method was immunoSEQ multiplex PCR; TCRdb's version includes in-frame clones alone and lacks a portion of them. The sample yields approximately 1,500,000 clones, roughly 98% seen once. Sequencing was done on a sample of naive CD4+ T cells sorted from blood. Documented subset: CD45RA+ positively selected. These receptor sequences come from a man aged 30-40 years in good health.

This clone was seen just once. The chain couples TRBV6-5 to TRBJ2-3; D unclear. CDR3 length: 13 residues. From germline, CDR1 is MNHEY and CDR2 SVGAGI. V was trimmed by 4 bases and J by 2 bases, leaving 7 bases between them. The CDR3 DNA reads as TGTGCCAGCAGTTTTGGTATCACAGATACGCAGTATTTT. Translation: CASSFGITDTQYF.

The V call is TRBV25-1, the J call TRBJ1-5; D perhaps matches TRBD1 (5 bases). Trimming left V 2 bases short and J 6 bases short, with 14 bases between. This CDR3 region has 15 residues. CDR1 MGHDK and CDR2 SYGVNS come from the germline V gene. As DNA, the CDR3 is TGTGCCAGCAGTGAAGGAGGGGATGGGGGTCAGCCCCAGCATTTT. It is translated as CASSEGGDGGQPQHF.

The V call is TRBV7-2, the J call TRBJ2-1; TRBD2 matches 15 bases. V dropped 5 bases and J dropped 10; count of bases not matched to a gene: 6. Germline V gives CDR1 SGHTA, CDR2 FQGNSA. The CDR3 contains 15 residues. The CDR3 nucleotides read TGTGCCAGCAGCCCGGGACTAGCGGGAGGTAGGGAGCAGTTCTTC. It yields the protein CASSPGLAGGREQFF.

The genes are TRBV2 and TRBJ1-1, with no clear D. V lost 7 bases and J 0 bases, leaving 9 bases between the germline ends. The CDR3 covers 13 residues. Germline CDR1 SNHLY, CDR2 FYNNEI. CDR3 nucleotide sequence: TGTGCCAGCAACTTAGTGTTGAACACTGAAGCTTTCTTT. Translating it yields CASNLVLNTEAFF.

Details on this clone: This sample also contains other DNA sequences that code for the same CDR3. The J gene is TRBJ2-2, the V gene TRBV7-9; the match to TRBD1 covers 7 bases. The CDR3 runs 15 residues. The germline V gene encodes CDR1 SEHNR and CDR2 FQNEAQ (reference sequence). Unmatched junction bases numbered 1, after V lost 3 bases and J lost 0 bases. Here the CDR3 reads CASSLGQSNTGELFF. In DNA, the CDR3 is TGTGCCAGCAGCTTGGGACAGTCGAACACCGGGGAGCTGTTTTTT.

This clone occurred once. This chain connects TRBV28 to TRBJ1-5; a weak D match, TRBD1 (6 bases). CDR1 and CDR2 from the germline V gene are MDHEN and SYDVKM. The CDR3 contains 14 residues. Trimming removed 6 bases from V and 7 bases from J, with 16 bases in between. CDR3 sequence reads: CASSGPGAGQPQHF. In DNA, the CDR3 is TGTGCCAGCAGCGGCCCAGGGGCTGGGCAGCCCCAGCATTTT.

This chain links TRBV28 with TRBJ2-5, with D tentatively TRBD1 (6 bases). V lost 9 bases and J lost 3, with 14 bases in between. The CDR3 consists of 13 residues. From germline, CDR1 is MDHEN and CDR2 SYDVKM. The CDR3 protein is CASIGTGKETQYF. The CDR3 nucleotides are TGTGCCAGTATTGGTACAGGGAAAGAGACCCAGTACTTC.

The gene calls are TRBV27 and TRBJ2-7, with TRBD2 identical over 8 bases. V shed 5 bases, J shed 0 bases, and the junction held 15 bases outside the gene matches. Germline values: CDR1 MNHEY, CDR2 SMNVEV (reference sequence). The CDR3 length is 18 residues. The CDR3 here is CASSLLGGAAPDSYEQYF. The DNA of the CDR3 is TGTGCCAGCAGTCTACTCGGGGGGGCCGCTCCGGACTCCTACGAGCAGTACTTC.

This clone has just a few counts. The V call is TRBV6-1, the J call TRBJ2-1; 9 bases are shared with TRBD1. CDR3 length: 16 residues. The germline V gene has CDR1 MNHNS and CDR2 SASEGT. V lost 0 bases to trimming and J lost 3 bases; unmatched junction nucleotides: 3. In nucleotides, the CDR3 is TGTGCCAGCAGTGAAGCCCCGACAGGGGGCTACAATGAGCAGTTCTTC. Translating it yields CASSEAPTGGYNEQFF.

This clone appeared once. This chain connects TRBV29-1 to TRBJ2-7; D gene ambiguous. This CDR3 region has 12 residues. The germline V gene encodes CDR1 SQVTM and CDR2 ANQGSEA. The ends were cut back, 4 bases at V and 3 bases at J, with 10 bases in the middle. As DNA, the CDR3 is TGCAGCGTTGTTGGGCGGAGCTACGAGCAGTACTTC. Its protein is CSVVGRSYEQYF.

The rearrangement links TRBV11-2 to TRBJ2-1, with 9 bases that match TRBD2. CDR3 length: 15 residues. Germline loops: CDR1 SGHAT, CDR2 FQNNGV. V lost 5 bases to trimming and J lost 8 bases; unmatched junction nucleotides: 10. CDR3 loop: CASSLGTSWDDEQFF. CDR3 in DNA: TGTGCCAGCAGCCTAGGGACTAGCTGGGACGATGAGCAGTTCTTC.

The chain links TRBV9 to TRBJ2-1; 7 bases match TRBD1. The trim removed 0 bases at V and 15 bases at J, leaving 6 bases unmatched. Germline-derived CDR1 and CDR2 are SGDLS and YYNGEE. The CDR3 length is 12 residues. CDR3 amino acids: CASSVVGGQPFF. Written as DNA, the CDR3 is TGTGCCAGCAGCGTAGTAGGGGGACAGCCGTTCTTC. The whole variable domain, filled in from reference TRBV9 and TRBJ2-1, reads DSGVTQTPKHLITATGQRVTLRCSPRSGDLSVYWYQQSLDQGLQFLIQYYNGEERAKGNILERFSAQQFPDLHSELNLSSLELGDSALYFCASSVVGGQPFFGPGTRLTVL.

The rearrangement links TRBV2 to TRBJ1-5; D remains ambiguous. From germline, CDR1 is SNHLY and CDR2 FYNNEI. The CDR3 spans 14 residues. V was clipped by 4 bases and J by 5 bases, with 12 bases between them. CDR3 sequence (DNA): TGTGCCAGCAGTGGGCCCCTCTTGGATCAGCCCCAGCATTTT. Translation gives CASSGPLLDQPQHF.

The V and J genes are TRBV7-3 and TRBJ2-7; 7 positions agree with TRBD1. Germline V gene sequence: CDR1 SGHTA, CDR2 FQGTGA. The CDR3 sequence is 13 residues long. Unmatched junction bases numbered 4, after V lost 4 bases and J lost 4 bases. CDR3 protein: CASSSGQPYEQYF. The CDR3 DNA reads TGTGCCAGCAGCTCGGGACAGCCATACGAGCAGTACTTC.

The rearrangement links TRBV6-6 to TRBJ2-7; tentative D call: TRBD1 (6 bases). Per germline, CDR1 MNHNY and CDR2 SVGAGI (reference sequence). V was cut by 10 bases and J by 1 base, with 17 bases left in between. The CDR3 is 14 residues long. The chain's CDR3 is CATRDGTPSYEQYF. CDR3 nucleotides: TGTGCCACCAGGGATGGGACACCTTCCTACGAGCAGTACTTC.

This chain uses TRBV5-1 with TRBJ1-4, with 7 positions matching TRBD1. Germline V lookup: CDR1 SGHRS, CDR2 YFSETQ. This CDR3 has 16 amino acids. The V and J ends lost 3 bases and 1 base, in that order; junction bases with no gene match: 6. DNA of the CDR3: TGCGCCAGCAGCTCTGACAGGGTAGGAACTAATGAAAAACTGTTTTTT. This encodes CASSSDRVGTNEKLFF.

About this clone itself: This sample includes further DNA sequences coding for the same CDR3. The rearrangement links TRBV5-4 to TRBJ2-7; 11 bases fit TRBD2. From germline, CDR1 is SGHNT and CDR2 YYREEE (reference sequence). The CDR3 has 15 amino acids. V gave up 3 bases and J gave up 4 bases; unmatched junction bases: 6. The CDR3 sequence: CASSSGLAGGYEQYF. The CDR3 nucleotides read TGTGCCAGCAGCTCCGGACTAGCGGGCGGTTACGAGCAGTACTTC.

V is TRBV5-1 and J is TRBJ1-1; no definite D call. Germline-derived CDR1 and CDR2 are SGHRS and YFSETQ. CDR3 length: 14 amino acids. With 2 bases removed from V and 1 base from J, the gap between germline ends came to 9 bases. CDR3 loop: CASSFVGRNTEAFF. The CDR3 bases are TGCGCCAGCAGCTTCGTGGGGAGGAACACTGAAGCTTTCTTT.

J is TRBJ1-3 and V is TRBV28; possible D gene TRBD1, 6 bases. V was cut by 9 bases and J by 0 bases, with 12 bases left in between. The length of the CDR3 is 14 residues. Per the germline V gene, CDR1 is MDHEN and CDR2 is SYDVKM. CDR3 DNA: TGTGCCAGTGACGAACAGGGCTCTGGAAACACCATATATTTT. This codes for CASDEQGSGNTIYF.

The V call is TRBV9, the J call TRBJ2-1, with 11 bases aligning to TRBD2. V shed 2 bases, J shed 7 bases, and the junction held 8 bases outside the gene matches. Germline V lookup: CDR1 SGDLS, CDR2 YYNGEE. The CDR3 spans 16 residues. The CDR3 region is CASSVSGTSGRNEQFF. DNA for the CDR3: TGTGCCAGCAGCGTCTCCGGGACTAGCGGACGGAATGAGCAGTTCTTC.

This chain uses TRBV5-4 with TRBJ2-2; D tentatively fits TRBD1 or TRBD2 (6 bases each). V lost 4 bases and J lost 5, with 18 bases in between. This CDR3 region has 16 residues. Germline V CDR1 and CDR2: SGHNT, YYREEE (reference sequence). This CDR3 is CASSPWGRDRTGELFF. Here the CDR3 DNA reads TGTGCCAGCAGCCCCTGGGGGCGGGATCGGACCGGGGAGCTGTTTTTT.

This chain links TRBV5-1 with TRBJ2-5, with 7 positions matching TRBD2. This CDR3 is 15 amino acids long. CDR1 is SGHRS and CDR2 is YFSETQ in the germline V gene. V lost 5 bases, J lost 4 bases, and 11 bases stayed unmatched. CDR3 DNA sequence: TGCGCCAGCAGTCAGTCACCGGGACTAATAGAGACCCAGTACTTC. Its translation is CASSQSPGLIETQYF.

Worth noting for this clone: Different DNA sequences within this sample yield the same CDR3. This chain joins TRBV18 and TRBJ1-1, with D perhaps TRBD1 (5 bases). The CDR3 runs to 13 residues. The germline CDR1 and CDR2 sequences are KGHSH and LQKENI. Trimming pared 3 bases from V and 4 bases from J, leaving 9 bases between. CDR3 residues: CASSPERGTEAFF. The CDR3, as DNA: TGTGCCAGCTCACCCGAAAGGGGCACTGAAGCTTTCTTT.